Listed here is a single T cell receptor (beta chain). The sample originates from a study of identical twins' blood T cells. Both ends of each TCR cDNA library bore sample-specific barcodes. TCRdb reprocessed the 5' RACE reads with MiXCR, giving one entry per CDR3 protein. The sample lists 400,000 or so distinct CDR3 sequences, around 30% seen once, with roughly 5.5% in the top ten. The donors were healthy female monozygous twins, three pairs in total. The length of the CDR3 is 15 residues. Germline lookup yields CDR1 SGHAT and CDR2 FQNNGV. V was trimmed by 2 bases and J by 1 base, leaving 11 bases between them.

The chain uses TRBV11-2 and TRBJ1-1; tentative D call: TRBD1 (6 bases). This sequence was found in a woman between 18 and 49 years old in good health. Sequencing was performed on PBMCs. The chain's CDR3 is CASSLNQGQNTEAFF. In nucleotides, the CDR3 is TGTGCCAGCAGCTTAAATCAGGGACAGAACACTGAAGCTTTCTTT.